This TCR beta chain emerged from a study of T-cell memory formation after mild COVID-19. Study in general: Largely, TCR clusters stayed within a single donor. Study-level findings and limits: Second-wave clones that peaked on day 37 lacked confirmed SARS-CoV-2 specificity.

TCRdb re-called the 5' RACE reads with MiXCR, one entry per CDR3 protein. The sample contains roughly 180,000 distinct CDR3 sequences, approximately 17% of which appear only once. This clonotype was detected a few times. Its antigen remains unidentified. CDR3 length equals 13 residues. V shed 8 bases and J shed 3 bases, with 13 bases lying between them. Germline CDR1 SSHAT, CDR2 FNYEAQ (reference sequence). The sequencing sample was made of PBMCs or a T cell subset sorted from them (not recorded which). The chain is built from TRBV7-7 and TRBJ2-5; maybe TRBD1 (6 bases). This clonotype was sampled from a man between 18 and 35 years old who had mild COVID-19 (a few samples of this study predate the infection). Cell type and time point are not known. CDR3 coding DNA: TGTGCCAGCGGCCGGGGACAAAAAGAGACCCAGTACTTC. It yields the protein CASGRGQKETQYF.